These 20 T cell receptor beta chains share one sample of origin, sequenced in a study of shared clonotypes between healthy human individuals. The data were produced by immunoSEQ multiplex PCR, yet TCRdb's version contains in-frame clones alone and is incomplete. The sample has 600,000 to 800,000 clones, just under 75% seen once. Sequencing was performed on memory CD4+ T cells sorted from blood. The subset: CD45RA-negative fraction. These TCRs come from a woman in her twenties or thirties in good health.

This chain uses TRBV28 with TRBJ1-1, with TRBD1 as a possible D gene (5 bases). The CDR3 is 13 amino acids. Trimming took 6 bases from V and 1 from J, leaving 9 bases between them. Germline CDR1 reads MDHEN; CDR2 reads SYDVKM. Here the CDR3 reads CASRPGTNTEAFF. Written as DNA, the CDR3 is TGTGCCAGCAGGCCAGGGACGAACACTGAAGCTTTCTTT.

The rearrangement uses TRBV28 and TRBJ1-4; D might be TRBD1 (6 bases). Germline-derived CDR1 and CDR2 are MDHEN and SYDVKM. The V gene lost 7 bases and the J gene lost 10 bases, with 22 bases spanning the gap. This CDR3 is 15 amino acids long. The CDR3 nucleotides are TGTGCCAGCATTCCAGGGGCGGGCCGGGCTGGAAAACTGTTTTTT. It is translated as CASIPGAGRAGKLFF.

The chain recombines TRBV5-4 with TRBJ2-4; D uncertain. Trimming shortened V by 2 bases and J by 0 bases, and 12 bases separated the two germline ends. In germline, CDR1 is SGHNT, CDR2 YYREEE (reference sequence). CDR3 size: 16 residues. The CDR3 spells CASSFGLELAKNIQYF. The CDR3 nucleotides read TGTGCCAGCAGCTTCGGGCTAGAACTAGCCAAAAACATTCAGTACTTC.

V and J are TRBV4-1 and TRBJ2-3, with 7 bases aligning to TRBD2. Germline assignment: CDR1 MGHRA and CDR2 YSYEKL. This CDR3 has 15 amino acids. Trimming at V came to 0 bases and at J to 6 bases, leaving 6 bases not matched to a gene. DNA of the CDR3: TGCGCCAGCAGCCAAGATCGGGAGGTGGGCGATACGCAGTATTTT. Amino acids: CASSQDREVGDTQYF.

The table lists this clone with a few counts. V gene TRBV30 combines with J gene TRBJ2-7, with TRBD1 matching over 10 bases. Germline V CDR1 and CDR2: GTSNPN, SVGIG (reference sequence). Trimming took 2 bases from V and 5 from J; bases not matched to a gene: 3. The CDR3 contains 13 residues. DNA of the CDR3: TGTGCCTGGAGTTGGACAGGGGGGAACGAGCAGTACTTC. Translated: CAWSWTGGNEQYF.

CDR3 region: CASLDSNTEAFF. The CDR3 region has the DNA TGTGCCAGCCTAGACAGTAACACTGAAGCTTTCTTT. V is TRBV19 and J is TRBJ1-1; maybe TRBD1 (5 bases). This CDR3 region has 12 residues. Germline CDR1 LNHDA, CDR2 SQIVND (reference sequence). The V gene lost 9 bases and the J gene lost 2 bases, with 10 bases spanning the gap.

V usage is TRBV7-2 and J usage is TRBJ1-5, with D hard to call. CDR1 SGHTA and CDR2 FQGNSA come from the germline V gene. This CDR3 has 14 residues. Trimming took 0 bases from V and 5 from J, leaving 8 bases between them. The CDR3 region is CASSLATNDQPQHF. CDR3 DNA sequence: TGTGCCAGCAGCTTAGCGACGAACGATCAGCCCCAGCATTTT.

This chain uses TRBV5-5 with TRBJ1-2; weak D call: TRBD1 (5 bases). This CDR3 is built from 14 residues. CDR1 and CDR2 from the germline V gene are SGHKS and YYEKEE (reference sequence). Trimming took 0 bases from V and 0 from J, leaving 6 bases between them. CDR3 DNA sequence: TGTGCCAGCAGCTTGGTGACAGCTAACTATGGCTACACCTTC. This encodes CASSLVTANYGYTF. Combining the CDR3 with reference TRBV5-5 and TRBJ1-2 gives the whole variable domain DAGVTQSPTHLIKTRGQQVTLRCSPISGHKSVSWYQQVLGQGPQFIFQYYEKEERGRGNFPDRFSARQFPNYSSELNVNALLLGDSALYLCASSLVTANYGYTFGSGTRLTVV.

This clone was found a few times. Other DNA sequences in the same sample also yield this CDR3. The rearrangement uses TRBV18 and TRBJ1-5; D is ambiguous. V was clipped by 1 base and J by 3 bases, with 7 bases between them. CDR1 is KGHSH, CDR2 LQKENI, per germline. The CDR3 has 14 residues. CDR3 sequence reads: CASSPQGNNQPQHF. CDR3 nucleotide sequence: TGTGCCAGCTCACCACAGGGTAACAATCAGCCCCAGCATTTT. The variable domain in full, with the rest retrieved from reference TRBV18 and TRBJ1-5, is NAGVMQNPRHLVRRRGQEARLRCSPMKGHSHVYWYRQLPEEGLKFMVYLQKENIIDESGMPKERFSAEFPKEGPSILRIQQVVRGDSAAYFCASSPQGNNQPQHFGDGTRLSIL.

The chain is built from TRBV19 and TRBJ1-4; D possibly corresponds to TRBD1 (5 bases). With 6 bases removed from V and 4 bases from J, the gap between germline ends came to 12 bases. Per germline, CDR1 LNHDA and CDR2 SQIVND (reference sequence). There are 14 residues in the CDR3. CDR3 residues: CASSLNRFNEKLFF. Here the CDR3 DNA reads TGTGCCAGTAGCCTAAACAGGTTTAATGAAAAACTGTTTTTT.

This chain joins TRBV28 and TRBJ2-5; 7 nucleotides match TRBD1. The CDR3 has 15 amino acids. The germline V gene encodes CDR1 MDHEN and CDR2 SYDVKM. After removal of 3 bases from V and 2 bases from J, the junction contained 6 bases not matched to a gene. The DNA for the CDR3 is TGTGCCAGCAGTTTCTGGACAGGTAAACAAGAGACCCAGTACTTC. Translation: CASSFWTGKQETQYF.

The V gene is TRBV21-1, the J gene TRBJ2-1. TRBV21-1 is an annotated pseudogene. The length of the CDR3 is 19 residues. The CDR3 sequence is CASSNRPGPTDERYNEQFF. CDR3 nucleotides: TGTGCCAGCAGCAACCGACCCGGACCGACCGACGAACGTTACAATGAGCAGTTCTTC.

Points on this clone: The sample contains more than one DNA sequence encoding this CDR3. The rearrangement uses TRBV11-2 and TRBJ2-1, with 12 bases aligning to TRBD2. This CDR3 contains 16 residues. Trimming took 3 bases from V and 1 from J; bases not matched to a gene: 1. CDR1 SGHAT and CDR2 FQNNGV come from the germline V gene. CDR3 nucleotides: TGTGCCAGCAGCTTGACTAGCGGGAGTTCCTACAATGAGCAGTTCTTC. It specifies CASSLTSGSSYNEQFF. The entire variable domain, with the rest obtained from reference TRBV11-2 and TRBJ2-1, is as follows: EAGVAQSPRYKIIEKRQSVAFWCNPISGHATLYWYQQILGQGPKLLIQFQNNGVVDDSQLPKDRFSAERLKGVDSTLKIQPAKLEDSAVYLCASSLTSGSSYNEQFFGPGTRLTVL.

This clone has a handful of counts. V and J are TRBV7-8 and TRBJ1-5, with a weak D call TRBD1 (6 bases). Per the germline V gene, CDR1 is SGHVS and CDR2 is FQNEAQ. CDR3 length: 17 amino acids. The V and J ends lost 5 bases and 3 bases respectively, with 20 bases between them. CDR3 loop: CASSTPEGHLDNQPQHF. CDR3 coding DNA: TGTGCCAGCAGCACGCCCGAGGGACACCTAGACAATCAGCCCCAGCATTTT. Using reference TRBV7-8 and TRBJ1-5 for the parts outside the CDR3, the full variable domain is GAGVSQSPRYKVAKRGQDVALRCDPISGHVSLFWYQQALGQGPEFLTYFQNEAQLDKSGLPSDRFFAERPEGSVSTLKIQRTQQEDSAVYLCASSTPEGHLDNQPQHFGDGTRLSIL.

This clone was recorded only once. The chain uses TRBV5-1 and TRBJ1-1; 8 bases are a match to TRBD1. Per germline, CDR1 SGHRS and CDR2 YFSETQ. V lost 4 bases and J lost 5; bases outside the gene matches: 10. There are 15 residues in the CDR3. CDR3 in amino acids: CASSGGQGMETEAFF. CDR3 DNA sequence: TGCGCCAGCAGCGGTGGACAGGGCATGGAAACTGAAGCTTTCTTT.

This sequence joins TRBV27 and TRBJ2-1; 9 positions agree with TRBD2. The germline gives CDR1 MNHEY, CDR2 SMNVEV (reference sequence). The CDR3 has 15 amino acids. The junction had 5 bases not matched to a gene; V was cut back by 1 base and J by 7 bases. The CDR3 spells CASSLWGTSFNEQFF. In nucleotides, the CDR3 is TGTGCCAGCAGTTTATGGGGGACTAGCTTTAATGAGCAGTTCTTC.

V usage is TRBV18 and J usage is TRBJ2-7; 10 bases are a match to TRBD1. This CDR3 comprises 15 residues. Germline V gives CDR1 KGHSH, CDR2 LQKENI. V shed 4 bases, J shed 0 bases, and the junction held 3 bases outside the gene matches. CDR3 nucleotide sequence: TGTGCCAGCTCACTGGGACAGGGGAGCTCCTACGAGCAGTACTTC. Protein product: CASSLGQGSSYEQYF. The full variable domain, rest sourced from reference TRBV18 and TRBJ2-7, is NAGVMQNPRHLVRRRGQEARLRCSPMKGHSHVYWYRQLPEEGLKFMVYLQKENIIDESGMPKERFSAEFPKEGPSILRIQQVVRGDSAAYFCASSLGQGSSYEQYFGPGTRLTVT.

This clone has just a few counts. This rearrangement joins TRBV19 to TRBJ1-5; 7 bases match TRBD1. The CDR3 totals 13 residues. Germline V gene lookup returns CDR1 LNHDA and CDR2 SQIVND (reference sequence). V was clipped by 8 bases and J by 4 bases; unmatched bases: 5. The CDR3 spells CASAGTANQPQHF. CDR3 coding DNA: TGTGCCAGTGCAGGGACAGCTAATCAGCCCCAGCATTTT.

The chain carries TRBV15 and TRBJ1-4, with a weak D call TRBD1 (6 bases). V lost 5 bases, J lost 4 bases, and 11 bases lay in between. This CDR3 spans 14 amino acids. Germline V gene sequence: CDR1 LNHNV, CDR2 YYDKDF (reference sequence). CDR3 amino acids: CATSPQGYNEKLFF. CDR3 DNA: TGTGCCACCAGCCCCCAGGGGTATAATGAAAAACTGTTTTTT.

This chain links TRBV28 with TRBJ2-5; no clear D. This CDR3 comprises 14 residues. The germline V and J ends were trimmed by 1 base and 2 bases, with 8 bases remaining between them. Germline CDR1 is MDHEN and CDR2 is SYDVKM. The CDR3 sequence: CASSLYAGQETQYF. CDR3 in DNA: TGTGCCAGCAGTTTATATGCCGGACAAGAGACCCAGTACTTC.